These 11 T cell receptor beta chains share one sample of origin, sequenced in a study of blood T cells in healthy people across ages. Alongside a J-beta primer mix, a sample-barcoded 5' primer served in a second PCR lasting roughly 7 to 11 cycles. TCRdb recomputed calls from the 5' RACE reads with MiXCR, one row per CDR3 protein. The sample lists some 1.8 million distinct CDR3 sequences, 30% to 40% occurring once. Sequences were obtained from blood. Receptors were obtained from a human donor in good health.

V and J are TRBV20-1 and TRBJ1-1; D may be TRBD1 (6 bases). CDR3 length: 14 residues. Between the trimmed V and J ends, which lost 4 bases and 0 bases, there was a span of 12 bases. From germline, CDR1 is DFQATT and CDR2 SNEGSKA (reference sequence). CDR3 bases: TGCAGTGCTATGTACCAGGGGTTGAACACTGAAGCTTTCTTT. Translated: CSAMYQGLNTEAFF.

V is TRBV12-5 and J is TRBJ2-1, with a possible D match to TRBD2 (6 bases). Trimming shortened V by 4 bases and J by 6 bases, and 13 bases separated the two germline ends. CDR1 and CDR2 (germline): LGHNT, FRNRAP. The CDR3 has 14 amino acids. CDR3 coding DNA: TGTGCTAGTGGTTGGTCCTCTAGCGCCAATGAGCAGTTCTTC. Protein product: CASGWSSSANEQFF.

The rearrangement links TRBV6-1 to TRBJ1-6, with D uncertain. The CDR3 covers 16 residues. The ends were cut back, 2 bases at V and 0 bases at J, with 8 bases in the middle. Germline lookup yields CDR1 MNHNS and CDR2 SASEGT. The CDR3 loop is CASSEPARSYNSPLHF. The CDR3 DNA sequence: TGTGCCAGCAGTGAACCCGCACGCTCCTATAATTCACCCCTCCACTTT.

This clonotype was observed many times. The chain uses TRBV9 and TRBJ2-3; the D gene could be TRBD1 or TRBD2 (5 bases each). The germline V gene has CDR1 SGDLS and CDR2 YYNGEE. V was cut by 4 bases and J by 6 bases, with 6 bases left in between. This CDR3 is built from 11 residues. CDR3 residues: CASSWGDTQYF. CDR3 in DNA: TGTGCCAGCAGCTGGGGGGATACGCAGTATTTT.

The DNA for the CDR3 is TGTGCCAGCAGCTTTAGCGGGGGGGCCATGGGTGAGCAGTTCTTC. This gives the protein CASSFSGGAMGEQFF. The chain couples TRBV7-3 to TRBJ2-1, with 11 bases identical to TRBD2. Per the germline V gene, CDR1 is SGHTA and CDR2 is FQGTGA. The CDR3 sequence is 15 residues long. V was pared by 3 bases and J by 9 bases, with 7 bases of the junction left unmatched.

This chain joins TRBV3-1 and TRBJ2-7, with D possibly matching TRBD2 (6 bases). In germline, CDR1 is LGHDT, CDR2 YNNKEL (reference sequence). The CDR3 covers 15 residues. V lost 2 bases and J lost 2, with 13 bases in between. CDR3 loop: CASSQPIAGTYEQYF. The CDR3 DNA is TGTGCCAGCAGCCAACCGATTGCGGGGACCTACGAGCAGTACTTC.

The genes are TRBV7-8 and TRBJ2-1, with 9 bases that match TRBD1. Losses at the gene ends were 5 bases for V and 7 bases for J; bases not matched to a gene: 12. This CDR3 spans 16 amino acids. CDR1 is SGHVS and CDR2 is FQNEAQ in the germline V gene. As DNA, the CDR3 is TGTGCCAGCAGCCCCAGGACAGGGGAGGGGAGGAATGAGCAGTTCTTC. Encoded protein: CASSPRTGEGRNEQFF.

V gene TRBV2 combines with J gene TRBJ2-2; D may be TRBD1 or TRBD2 (5 bases each). The CDR3 has 15 residues. V was shortened by 8 bases and J by 5 bases, with 18 bases between the two germline ends. Germline CDR1 SNHLY, CDR2 FYNNEI. This CDR3 is CASSGQAARTGELFF. In nucleotides, the CDR3 is TGTGCCAGCTCGGGGCAGGCGGCGAGGACCGGGGAGCTGTTTTTT.

The V call is TRBV7-9, the J call TRBJ2-4; D tentatively reads TRBD1 or TRBD2 (5 bases each). V dropped 8 bases and J dropped 13 bases, with 15 bases sitting between them. Germline loops: CDR1 SEHNR, CDR2 FQNEAQ (reference sequence). The CDR3 sequence is 11 residues long. CDR3 sequence (DNA): TGTGCCAGCGGGTTTGGGGGAGAGCAGTACTTC. Translating gives CASGFGGEQYF.

This clonotype was observed once. The chain uses TRBV29-1 and TRBJ2-3; D possibly uses TRBD1 or TRBD2 (6 bases each). V was clipped by 6 bases and J by 1 base, with 20 bases between them. This CDR3 has 16 residues. CDR1 is SQVTM, CDR2 ANQGSEA, per germline. The CDR3 nucleotides read TGCAGCGTGGGAGGTAGACAGGAAGCCCGCACAGATACGCAGTATTTT. Translation: CSVGGRQEARTDTQYF.

The V and J genes are TRBV5-1 and TRBJ2-5; 14 bases are shared with TRBD2. Germline CDR1 reads SGHRS; CDR2 reads YFSETQ. CDR3 length equals 16 residues. Trimming removed 4 bases from V and 5 bases from J; junction bases left unmatched: 7. The CDR3 is CASSPGTSGGGETQYF. CDR3 DNA: TGCGCCAGCAGCCCCGGGACTAGCGGGGGTGGGGAGACCCAGTACTTC.